The rows below give T cell receptor beta chains drawn from one sample of a study of human T cells and chemical hapten exposure. TCRdb analysed the RACE reads with MiXCR anew, one entry per CDR3 protein. The table records tens of thousands of distinct CDR3 sequences, less than 3.5% of them present only once. The material was whole blood, obtained in connection with sensitization to the hapten diphenylcyclopropenone (DPC). The receptors stem from a man aged 40-49 years with alopecia areata. Some clones in this sample may be carry-over from other donors' samples. CDR3s include the opening cysteine and the closing phenylalanine or tryptophan. Fields, in order: CDR3 protein, CDR3 DNA, J gene, CDR3 length, clone size, D gene, V gene. The D gene is left open where the match is weak. Clone size, where shown, is once, few, many, or a class for clones that have expanded.

CASSLGWGSDTQYF	TGTGCCAGCAGCTTAGGATGGGGTTCAGATACGCAGTATTTT	TRBJ2-3	14	many	-	TRBV7-2
CSALTRVGTDTQYF	TGCAGTGCTCTTACTAGGGTTGGCACAGATACGCAGTATTTT	TRBJ2-3	14	many	-	TRBV20-1
CAISESLGGSGAREQYF	TGTGCCATCAGTGAGTCTCTAGGGGGCTCGGGGGCGAGGGAGCAGTACTTC	TRBJ2-7	17	many	-	TRBV10-3
CASSVLAGAYNEQFF	TGTGCCAGCAGCGTTCTAGCGGGAGCCTACAATGAGCAGTTCTTC	TRBJ2-1	15	many	TRBD2	TRBV9
CAISDPPTSGRIADTQYF	TGTGCCATCAGTGACCCCCCCACTAGCGGGAGGATCGCAGATACGCAGTATTTT	TRBJ2-3	18	many	TRBD2	TRBV10-3
CASSIQKGANQPQHF	TGTGCCAGTAGTATACAAAAGGGGGCAAATCAGCCCCAGCATTTT	TRBJ1-5	15	many	TRBD1	TRBV19
CASSSPRNGDGGNEQFF	TGCGCCAGCAGCTCTCCCCGCAACGGGGACGGGGGCAATGAGCAGTTCTTC	TRBJ2-1	17	many	-	TRBV5-1
CASSNHGTSTDTQYF	TGTGCCAGCAGCAACCACGGGACTAGCACAGATACGCAGTATTTT	TRBJ2-3	15	many	-	TRBV7-6
CASSNRIRLRLAVLYEQYF	TGTGCCAGCAGCAACCGTATAAGGCTTAGACTAGCGGTCCTCTACGAGCAGTACTTC	TRBJ2-7	19	many	-	TRBV21-1
CASSQDGGMNEQFF	TGTGCCAGCAGCCAAGATGGAGGAATGAATGAGCAGTTCTTC	TRBJ2-1	14	many	-	TRBV4-2
CASSLKGSSGLYEQYF	TGTGCCAGCAGCCTTAAGGGGTCTAGCGGCTTATACGAGCAGTACTTC	TRBJ2-7	16	many	TRBD2	TRBV28
CSLERGADTQYF	TGCAGCTTAGAAAGGGGAGCAGATACGCAGTATTTT	TRBJ2-3	12	many	-	TRBV29-1
CASSYRSPGNTIYF	TGTGCCAGCAGTTACCGGTCGCCTGGAAACACCATATATTTT	TRBJ1-3	14	many	-	TRBV6-5
CASSSRPRETQYF	TGCGCCAGCAGCTCGAGGCCCCGAGAGACCCAGTACTTC	TRBJ2-5	13	-	-	TRBV5-1
CASSRLAGSSYNEQFF	TGTGCCAGCAGCAGATTAGCGGGTTCGTCCTACAATGAGCAGTTCTTC	TRBJ2-1	16	many	TRBD2	TRBV12-3/TRBV12-4
CASSQKRESTDTQYF	TGTGCCAGCAGCCAAAAGCGGGAGAGCACAGATACGCAGTATTTT	TRBJ2-3	15	many	TRBD2	TRBV3-1
CASSWQVNQPQHF	TGTGCCAGCAGTTGGCAGGTGAATCAGCCCCAGCATTTT	TRBJ1-5	13	few	-	TRBV27
CASSSTRDRGKPQHF	TGTGCCAGCAGCTCCACCCGGGACAGGGGTAAGCCCCAGCATTTT	TRBJ1-5	15	many	TRBD1	TRBV5-6
CASSPGQGSTEAFF	TGTGCCAGCTCACCTGGTCAGGGAAGCACTGAAGCTTTCTTT	TRBJ1-1	14	many	-	TRBV18
CSAMTGPNIQYF	TGCAGTGCTATGACAGGGCCGAACATTCAGTACTTC	TRBJ2-4	12	many	TRBD1	TRBV20-1
CSARKRTSGKGLGTSHLF	TGCAGTGCCCGGAAAAGGACTAGCGGAAAGGGTTTGGGGACTTCGCACCTCTTC	TRBJ2-1	18	many	TRBD2	TRBV20-1
CASSLWGGGAQDEQFF	TGCGCCAGCAGCTTGTGGGGAGGGGGGGCGCAGGATGAGCAGTTCTTC	TRBJ2-1	16	many	-	TRBV5-1
CAWSVRRDPNQPQHF	TGTGCCTGGAGTGTACGCCGGGACCCAAATCAGCCCCAGCATTTT	TRBJ1-5	15	many	-	TRBV30
CSARGLAGRTSTDTQYF	TGCAGCGCTAGAGGACTAGCGGGAAGGACTAGCACAGATACGCAGTATTTT	TRBJ2-3	17	many	TRBD2	TRBV20-1
CASSPLGGSGTDTQYF	TGTGCCAGCAGTCCCTTGGGGGGCTCGGGCACAGATACGCAGTATTTT	TRBJ2-3	16	-	-	TRBV12-3/TRBV12-4
CASSPVGLGNSGSSYNEQFF	TGTGCCAGCAGTCCAGTAGGGTTAGGCAATAGCGGGAGCTCCTACAATGAGCAGTTCTTC	TRBJ2-1	20	many	TRBD2	TRBV28
CASSRNRGRTDTQYF	TGTGCCAGCAGCCGAAACAGGGGGCGTACAGATACGCAGTATTTT	TRBJ2-3	15	many	TRBD1	TRBV2
CASSPAELAVYEQYF	TGTGCCAGCAGCCCAGCCGAACTAGCGGTCTACGAGCAGTACTTC	TRBJ2-7	15	many	TRBD2	TRBV9
CASSFSSRRSAPVQYF	TGTGCCAGCAGTTTTTCTAGTCGTCGCTCCGCCCCGGTTCAGTACTTC	TRBJ2-7	16	few	-	TRBV12-3/TRBV12-4
CASRRSLVSSYNEQFF	TGTGCCAGCAGACGCTCACTAGTAAGCTCCTACAATGAGCAGTTCTTC	TRBJ2-1	16	many	-	TRBV12-3/TRBV12-4
CASSPQNSGSKNEQFF	TGTGCCAGCAGTCCGCAAAATAGCGGGAGTAAGAATGAGCAGTTCTTC	TRBJ2-1	16	few	TRBD2	TRBV3-1
CASSANMNTEAFF	TGTGCCAGCAGCGCTAATATGAACACTGAAGCTTTCTTT	TRBJ1-1	13	many	-	TRBV9
CASSLSRTGVIIQYF	TGTGCCAGCAGTTTATCCCGGACAGGGGTAATCATTCAGTACTTC	TRBJ2-4	15	many	TRBD1	TRBV28
CAWSPGGNQPQHF	TGTGCCTGGAGTCCCGGGGGCAATCAGCCCCAGCATTTT	TRBJ1-5	13	-	-	TRBV30
CASSSVDSDPMNYEQYF	TGTGCCAGCAGTTCAGTAGACAGTGACCCTATGAATTACGAGCAGTACTTC	TRBJ2-7	17	many	-	TRBV28
CASSYQTDRTDTQYF	TGTGCCAGCAGTTACCAGACAGACCGCACAGATACGCAGTATTTT	TRBJ2-3	15	many	-	TRBV6-5
CASSFGAGVHGYTF	TGCGCCAGCAGCTTCGGAGCGGGGGTCCATGGCTACACCTTC	TRBJ1-2	14	many	-	TRBV5-1